The 15 T cell receptor beta chains below were found in one sample sequenced in a study of vaccination effects on CD4 cells after COVID-19. These TCRs are of unknown antigen specificity. Antigen-specific CD4+ T cell clonotypes were called by their expansion after viral peptide-pool culture in ViraFEST. After roughly ten days in culture, the CD4+ T cells were isolated. Each participant was administered two doses of either the BNT162b2 or the mRNA-1273 vaccine. Assay: immunoSEQ multiplex PCR; the TCRdb copy retains only in-frame clones and omits some. This table holds around 67,000 clones, about 81% found once. Here the sequenced sample was CD4+ T cells from PBMCs cultured with HCoV-229E spike peptides, taken after COVID-19 vaccination. Every receptor here comes from a human donor who received a COVID-19 vaccine.

The chain recombines TRBV28 with TRBJ1-2, with a tentative D call TRBD1 (5 bases). This CDR3 is built from 15 residues. V lost 3 bases, J lost 0 bases, and 11 bases lay in between. CDR1 is MDHEN, CDR2 SYDVKM, per germline. The DNA for the CDR3 is TGTGCCAGCAGTTTGAACTGGGGGGCTAACTATGGCTACACCTTC. This encodes CASSLNWGANYGYTF.

The sample holds a few counts of this clone. The J gene is TRBJ1-1, the V gene TRBV12-3 or TRBV12-4; D not certain. The germline V and J ends were trimmed by 3 bases and 2 bases, with 7 bases remaining between them. CDR3 length equals 13 residues. The CDR3 loop is CASSFYPNTEAFF. The CDR3 coding sequence is TGTGCCAGCAGTTTTTATCCAAACACTGAAGCTTTCTTT.

The CDR3 sequence is CAISKDRASNQPQHF. DNA of the CDR3: TGTGCCATCAGTAAGGACAGAGCTAGCAATCAGCCCCAGCATTTT. The rearrangement links TRBV10-3 to TRBJ1-5; TRBD1 is a possible D gene (6 bases). The V gene's germline CDR1 is ENHRY and CDR2 SYGVKD. There are 15 residues in the CDR3. V was shortened by 5 bases and J by 0 bases, with 11 bases between the two germline ends.

This chain uses TRBV7-9 with TRBJ1-2; TRBD1 matches at 7 bases. CDR1 is SEHNR, CDR2 FQNEAQ, per germline (reference sequence). V shed 3 bases, J shed 6 bases, and the junction held 7 bases outside the gene matches. The CDR3 has 14 amino acids. This CDR3 is CASSLELGQDGYTF. DNA of the CDR3: TGTGCCAGCAGCTTGGAGTTAGGACAGGATGGCTACACCTTC.

The rearrangement uses TRBV5-8 and TRBJ1-1; D remains ambiguous. The CDR3 has 14 amino acids. Germline V gives CDR1 SGHTS, CDR2 YDEGEE. With 7 bases removed from V and 4 bases from J, the gap between germline ends came to 17 bases. In nucleotides, the CDR3 is TGTGCCAGCCCCGATTGGGGAAAGGGCACTGAAGCTTTCTTT. Translation gives CASPDWGKGTEAFF.

This rearrangement joins TRBV6-5 to TRBJ2-3; 9 bases are shared with TRBD1. Trimming at V came to 2 bases and at J to 14 bases, leaving 11 bases not matched to a gene. CDR1 MNHEY and CDR2 SVGAGI come from the germline V gene. The CDR3 is made up of 14 amino acids. The CDR3 sequence: CASSYQQPGTGLYF. CDR3 nucleotides: TGTGCCAGCAGTTACCAGCAACCCGGGACAGGGCTGTATTTT.

In its sample, this clone was seen a few times. The rearrangement joins TRBV12-5 to TRBJ2-3; TRBD2 might be the D (6 bases). Germline V gene sequence: CDR1 LGHNT, CDR2 FRNRAP. CDR3 length: 14 residues. The V gene lost 4 bases and the J gene lost 2 bases, with 10 bases spanning the gap. DNA of the CDR3: TGTGCTAGTGGTTCTTCGGGGGTCACAGATACGCAGTATTTT. Translating gives CASGSSGVTDTQYF.

The chain carries TRBV5-1 and TRBJ2-7; D may be TRBD1 or TRBD2 (5 bases each). CDR3 length equals 13 residues. The ends were cut back, 2 bases at V and 6 bases at J, with 12 bases in the middle. CDR1 is SGHRS and CDR2 is YFSETQ in the germline V gene. The CDR3 spells CASSFEGPGEQYV. As DNA, the CDR3 is TGCGCCAGCAGCTTCGAGGGGCCTGGCGAGCAGTACGTC.

This chain joins TRBV19 and TRBJ2-5, with a possible D match to TRBD1 (6 bases). This CDR3 contains 15 residues. Germline lookup yields CDR1 LNHDA and CDR2 SQIVND (reference sequence). The V end was cut by 3 bases, the J end by 2 bases, with 13 bases between. CDR3 sequence reads: CASSIRGQPQETQYF. The CDR3 bases are TGTGCCAGTAGTATCAGGGGTCAGCCTCAAGAGACCCAGTACTTC.

This rearrangement joins TRBV13 to TRBJ2-1, with D perhaps matching TRBD2 (6 bases). Germline CDR1 PRHDT, CDR2 FYEKMQ (reference sequence). The CDR3 is 17 amino acids. V lost 0 bases and J 5 bases, leaving 17 bases between the germline ends. The CDR3 spells CASSLGLRGGGDNEQFF. CDR3 nucleotides: TGTGCCAGCAGCTTAGGCTTAAGGGGAGGTGGGGACAATGAGCAGTTCTTC. The full variable domain, rest sourced from reference TRBV13 and TRBJ2-1, is AAGVIQSPRHLIKEKRETATLKCYPIPRHDTVYWYQQGPGQDPQFLISFYEKMQSDKGSIPDRFSAQQFSDYHSELNMSSLELGDSALYFCASSLGLRGGGDNEQFFGPGTRLTVL.

The chain joins TRBV3-1 (or the pseudogene TRBV3-2) to TRBJ1-6, with a possible D match to TRBD1 (5 bases). The V end lost 1 base, the J end lost 2 bases, and 15 bases lay between the germline ends. CDR3 length equals 18 residues. The germline gives CDR1 LGHDT, CDR2 YNNKEL (reference sequence). DNA of the CDR3: TGTGCCAGCAGCCAAGGGGGGGGTCGGGGACCCTATAATTCACCCCTCCACTTT. It encodes CASSQGGGRGPYNSPLHF.

This rearrangement joins TRBV7-3 to TRBJ2-7; D remains unclear. Trimming took 5 bases from V and 0 from J, leaving 2 bases between them. Germline-derived CDR1 and CDR2 are SGHTA and FQGTGA. The CDR3 totals 11 residues. The CDR3 DNA is TGTGCCAGCAGCGCCTCCTACGAGCAGTACGTC. Its translation is CASSASYEQYV.

The chain joins TRBV2 to TRBJ2-3, with TRBD2 as a possible D gene (6 bases). V shed 6 bases and J shed 2 bases, with 18 bases lying between them. The CDR3 has 16 amino acids. The V gene's germline CDR1 is SNHLY and CDR2 FYNNEI. The CDR3 spells CASSPRGGVNTDTQYF. CDR3 coding DNA: TGTGCCAGCAGCCCCCGTGGCGGGGTGAACACAGATACGCAGTATTTT. Together with reference TRBV2 and TRBJ2-3, the CDR3 gives the full variable domain: EPEVTQTPSHQVTQMGQEVILRCVPISNHLYFYWYRQILGQKVEFLVSFYNNEISEKSEIFDDQFSVERPDGSNFTLKIRSTKLEDSAMYFCASSPRGGVNTDTQYFGPGTRLTVL.

This clone was counted once. The rearrangement uses TRBV7-2 and TRBJ1-6; D is uncertain. CDR3 size: 14 residues. Per germline, CDR1 SGHTA and CDR2 FQGNSA. Between the trimmed V and J ends, which lost 5 bases and 6 bases, there was a span of 11 bases. DNA of the CDR3: TGTGCCAGCAGCCTCCAGGTTACTAATTCACCCCTCCACTTT. Encoded protein: CASSLQVTNSPLHF.

In this sample, this clone turned up once. V is TRBV15 and J is TRBJ2-3, with D unresolved. The V end was cut by 0 bases, the J end by 2 bases, with 12 bases between. This CDR3 region has 16 residues. From germline, CDR1 is LNHNV and CDR2 YYDKDF (reference sequence). The CDR3 loop is CATSRDWAGSTDTQYF. The CDR3 DNA reads TGTGCCACCAGCAGAGATTGGGCAGGTTCCACAGATACGCAGTATTTT.